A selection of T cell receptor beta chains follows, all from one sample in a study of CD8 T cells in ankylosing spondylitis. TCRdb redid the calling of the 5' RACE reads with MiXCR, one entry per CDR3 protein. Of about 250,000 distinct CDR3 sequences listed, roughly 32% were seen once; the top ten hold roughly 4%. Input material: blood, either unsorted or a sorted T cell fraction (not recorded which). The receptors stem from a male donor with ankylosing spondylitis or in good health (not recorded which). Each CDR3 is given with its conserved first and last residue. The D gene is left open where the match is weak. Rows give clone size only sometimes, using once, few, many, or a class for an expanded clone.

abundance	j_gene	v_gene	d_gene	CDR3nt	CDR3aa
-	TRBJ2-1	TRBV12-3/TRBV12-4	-	TGTGCCAGCAGTCCCGTGTTGGGGGGGGCTTACAATGAGCAGTTCTTC	CASSPVLGGAYNEQFF
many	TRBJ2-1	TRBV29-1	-	TGCAGCGTTGAAGATCTGTCGGGGGCCAGCTACAATGAGCAGTTCTTC	CSVEDLSGASYNEQFF
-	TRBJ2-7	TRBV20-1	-	TGCAGTGCGATCGGACAGATGATAAACCCCTACGAGCAGTACTTC	CSAIGQMINPYEQYF
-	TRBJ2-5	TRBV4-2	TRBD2	TGTGCCAGCAGCCAAGATTGGATCGGGGGGAGCCAAGAGACCCAGTACTTC	CASSQDWIGGSQETQYF
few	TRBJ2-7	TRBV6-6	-	TGTGCCAGCAGTTATTCAGATTACTACGAGCAGTACTTC	CASSYSDYYEQYF
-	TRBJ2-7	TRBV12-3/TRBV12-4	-	TGTGCCAGCAGTTTAGGCTTCAGCTACGAGCAGTACTTC	CASSLGFSYEQYF
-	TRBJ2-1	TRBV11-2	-	TGTGCCAGCAGCTCTAACGGGGGGCTTTTGGTAGCCTACAATGAGCAGTTCTTC	CASSSNGGLLVAYNEQFF
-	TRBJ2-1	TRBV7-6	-	TGTGCCAGCAGCTTAGTGGTAGGGAGGGGGGAGCAGTTCTTC	CASSLVVGRGEQFF
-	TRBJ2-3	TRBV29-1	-	TGCAGCGTTGTCGTGAGGTCGATGGCCCATACGCAGTATTTT	CSVVVRSMAHTQYF
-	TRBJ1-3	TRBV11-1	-	TGTGCCAGCAGCCTAGTAGGGGACCGTATCGCCGTCTCTGGAAACACCATATATTTT	CASSLVGDRIAVSGNTIYF
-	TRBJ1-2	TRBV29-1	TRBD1	TGCAGCGTTGAGGCAGGGGGCTATGGCTACACCTTC	CSVEAGGYGYTF
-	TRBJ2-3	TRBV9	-	TGTGCCAGCACCCAAGCTGCCCGGCCGAATACGCAGTATTTT	CASTQAARPNTQYF
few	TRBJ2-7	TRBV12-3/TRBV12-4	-	TGTGCCAGCAGCCGTGGTTGGGACTACGAGCAGTACTTC	CASSRGWDYEQYF
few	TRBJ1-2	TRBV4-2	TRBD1	TGTGCCAGCAGCCAAGAACCGGGACAGGGCGATGGCTACACCTTC	CASSQEPGQGDGYTF
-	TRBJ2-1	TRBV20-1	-	TGCAGCTCACCCGGGACCTCTCGTGAGCAGTTCTTC	CSSPGTSREQFF
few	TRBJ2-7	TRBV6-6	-	TGTGCCAGCAGTTATCCTCTCGGGCACGAGCAGTACTTC	CASSYPLGHEQYF
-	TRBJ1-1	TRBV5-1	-	TGCGCCAGCAGCTTGGAAGGTTTCGAGGCGTCTCCCACTGAAGCTTTCTTT	CASSLEGFEASPTEAFF
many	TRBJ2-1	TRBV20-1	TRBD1	TGCAGTGCTAGGGAGACAGGGGGCAAAGATGAGCAGTTCTTC	CSARETGGKDEQFF
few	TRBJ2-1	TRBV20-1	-	TGCAGTGCTAGTGTAGTCCACTACAATGAGCAGTTCTTC	CSASVVHYNEQFF
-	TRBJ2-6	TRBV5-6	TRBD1	TGTGCCAGCAGCCCCCTAAGACAGGGGGCTGGGGCCAACGTCCTGACTTTC	CASSPLRQGAGANVLTF
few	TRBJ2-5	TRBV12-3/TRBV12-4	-	TGTGCCAGCAGTTTAAGCCCGACAGAGACCCAGTACTTC	CASSLSPTETQYF